The rows below give T cell receptor beta chains drawn from one sample of a study of cytomegalovirus exposure and HLA in healthy donors. TCRdb keeps only in-frame clones here, not all; method: immunoSEQ multiplex PCR. This table holds 85,000 to 130,000 clones, roughly 77% found once. The sequencing sample was made of PBMCs. The receptors come from a middle-aged man in good health and CMV-seronegative. Both conserved end residues are part of each CDR3. D genes are given only for firm matches. Clone size appears in some rows only: once, few, many, or a class for an expanded clone.

TRBD1,TRBJ1-1,TRBV18,NA,CASSTTGAVRRTEAFF,TGTGCCAGCTCAACTACAGGGGCCGTCCGCCGCACTGAAGCTTTCTTT
TRBD1,TRBJ1-3,TRBV5-1,NA,CASSSGQGAGYTIYF,TGCGCCAGCAGCTCGGGACAGGGGGCAGGATACACCATATATTTT
TRBD1,TRBJ2-7,TRBV18,NA,CASSEGQGGSYEQYF,TGTGCCAGCTCAGAAGGACAGGGGGGTTCCTACGAGCAGTACTTC
TRBD1,TRBJ2-7,TRBV5-1,NA,CASSWTGGRSLEQYF,TGCGCCAGCAGCTGGACAGGGGGGAGGTCGCTCGAGCAGTACTTC
TRBD1,TRBJ1-1,TRBV4-2,NA,CASSQVQGPQIEAFF,TGTGCCAGCAGCCAGGTACAGGGGCCGCAAATAGAAGCTTTCTTT
NA,TRBJ2-2,TRBV6-1,NA,CASSEPGTITGELFF,TGTGCCAGCAGTGAGCCTGGAACTATCACCGGGGAGCTGTTTTTT
NA,TRBJ2-5,TRBV9,NA,CASSVDSRGGRFGTQYF,TGTGCCAGCAGCGTAGACTCGAGGGGGGGCCGGTTCGGGACCCAGTACTTC
TRBD2,TRBJ2-5,TRBV7-6,once,CASSPGALAGFETQYF,TGTGCCAGCAGCCCAGGGGCCCTAGCGGGCTTCGAGACCCAGTACTTC
TRBD2,TRBJ2-3,TRBV9,NA,CASSVDDRGVPDTQYF,TGTGCCAGCAGCGTAGACGACCGGGGGGTTCCAGATACGCAGTATTTT
TRBD1,TRBJ1-2,TRBV7-9,NA,CASSRRQGSGYTF,TGTGCCAGCAGCCGAAGACAGGGGAGTGGCTACACCTTC
TRBD1,TRBJ2-2,TRBV15,NA,CATSRGTGTTGELFF,TGTGCCACCAGCAGGGGGACAGGGACCACCGGGGAGCTGTTTTTT
TRBD1,TRBJ1-1,TRBV7-9,NA,CASSRRAGGNTEAFF,TGTGCCAGCAGCCGGAGAGCAGGGGGCAACACTGAAGCTTTCTTT
NA,TRBJ1-5,TRBV4-1,NA,CASSQDPGNGVQPQHF,TGCGCCAGCAGCCAAGATCCGGGAAATGGGGTCCAGCCCCAGCATTTT